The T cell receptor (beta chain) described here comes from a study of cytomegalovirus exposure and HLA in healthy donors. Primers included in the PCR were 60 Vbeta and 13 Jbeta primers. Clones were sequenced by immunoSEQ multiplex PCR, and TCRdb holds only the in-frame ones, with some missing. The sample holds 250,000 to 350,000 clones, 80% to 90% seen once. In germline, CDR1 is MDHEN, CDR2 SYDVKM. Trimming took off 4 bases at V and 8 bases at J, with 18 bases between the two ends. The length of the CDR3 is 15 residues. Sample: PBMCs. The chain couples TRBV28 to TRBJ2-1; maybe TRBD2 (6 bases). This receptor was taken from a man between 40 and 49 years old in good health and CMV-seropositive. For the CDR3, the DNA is TGTGCCAGCAGTTCGCCCCCCTTCGGGAGTTATGAGCAGTTCTTC. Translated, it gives CASSSPPFGSYEQFF.